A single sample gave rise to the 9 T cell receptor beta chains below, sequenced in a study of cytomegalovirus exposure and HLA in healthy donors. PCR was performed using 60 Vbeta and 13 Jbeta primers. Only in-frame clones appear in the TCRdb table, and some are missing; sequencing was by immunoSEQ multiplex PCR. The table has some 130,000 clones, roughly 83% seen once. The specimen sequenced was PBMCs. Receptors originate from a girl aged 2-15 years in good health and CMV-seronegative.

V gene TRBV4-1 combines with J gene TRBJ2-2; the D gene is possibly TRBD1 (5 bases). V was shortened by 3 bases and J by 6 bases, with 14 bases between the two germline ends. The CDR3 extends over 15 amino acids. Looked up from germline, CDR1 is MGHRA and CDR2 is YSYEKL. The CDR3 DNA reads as TGCGCCAGCAGCCACGTCGCGCAGGGTCCCGGGGAGCTGTTTTTT. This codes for CASSHVAQGPGELFF.

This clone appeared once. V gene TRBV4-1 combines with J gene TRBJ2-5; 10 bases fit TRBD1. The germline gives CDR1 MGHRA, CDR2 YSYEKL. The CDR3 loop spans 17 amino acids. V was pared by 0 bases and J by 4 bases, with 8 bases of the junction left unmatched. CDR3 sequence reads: CASSQDTGTGEGETQYF. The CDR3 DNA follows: TGCGCCAGCAGCCAAGATACGGGGACAGGGGAGGGAGAGACCCAGTACTTC.

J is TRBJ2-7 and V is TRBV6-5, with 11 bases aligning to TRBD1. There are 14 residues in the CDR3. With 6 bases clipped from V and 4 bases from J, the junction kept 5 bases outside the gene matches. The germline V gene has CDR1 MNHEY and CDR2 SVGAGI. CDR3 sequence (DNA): TGTGCCAGCAGCTGGGGACAGGGGGGGTACGAGCAGTACTTC. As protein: CASSWGQGGYEQYF.

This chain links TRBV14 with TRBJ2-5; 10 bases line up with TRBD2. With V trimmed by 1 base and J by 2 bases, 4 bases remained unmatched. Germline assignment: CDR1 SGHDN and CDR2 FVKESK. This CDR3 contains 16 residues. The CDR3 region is CASSQGLSGGQETQYF. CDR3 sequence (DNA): TGTGCCAGCAGCCAAGGTCTTAGCGGGGGGCAAGAGACCCAGTACTTC.

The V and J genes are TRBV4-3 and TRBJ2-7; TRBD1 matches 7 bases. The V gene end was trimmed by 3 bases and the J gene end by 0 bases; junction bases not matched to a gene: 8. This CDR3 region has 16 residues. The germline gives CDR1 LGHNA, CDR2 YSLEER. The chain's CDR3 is CASSQAWTGTSYEQYF. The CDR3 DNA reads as TGCGCCAGCAGCCAGGCCTGGACAGGAACCTCCTACGAGCAGTACTTC.

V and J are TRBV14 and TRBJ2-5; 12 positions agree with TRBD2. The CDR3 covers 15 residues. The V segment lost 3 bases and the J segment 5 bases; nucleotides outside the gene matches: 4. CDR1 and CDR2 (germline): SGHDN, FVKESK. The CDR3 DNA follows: TGTGCCAGCAGCCAGACTAGCGGGGGATCGGAGACCCAGTACTTC. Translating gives CASSQTSGGSETQYF.

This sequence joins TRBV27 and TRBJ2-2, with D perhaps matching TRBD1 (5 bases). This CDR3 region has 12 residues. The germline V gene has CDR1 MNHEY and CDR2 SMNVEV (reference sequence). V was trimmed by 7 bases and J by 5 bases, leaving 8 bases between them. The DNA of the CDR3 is TGTGCCAGCATTGGGGCAACCGGGGAGCTGTTTTTT. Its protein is CASIGATGELFF.

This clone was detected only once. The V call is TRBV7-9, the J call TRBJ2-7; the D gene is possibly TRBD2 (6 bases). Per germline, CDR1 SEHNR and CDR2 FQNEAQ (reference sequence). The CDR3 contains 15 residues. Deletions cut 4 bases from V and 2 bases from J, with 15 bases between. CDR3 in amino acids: CASSWGDGGTYEQYF. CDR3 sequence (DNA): TGTGCCAGCAGCTGGGGGGATGGAGGGACCTACGAGCAGTACTTC.

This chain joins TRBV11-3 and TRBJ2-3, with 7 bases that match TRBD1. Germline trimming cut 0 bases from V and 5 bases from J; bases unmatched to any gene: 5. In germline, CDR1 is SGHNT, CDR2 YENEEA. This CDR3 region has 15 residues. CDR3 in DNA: TGTGCCAGCAGCTTAGATGGACAGGCTGGAGATACGCAGTATTTT. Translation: CASSLDGQAGDTQYF.